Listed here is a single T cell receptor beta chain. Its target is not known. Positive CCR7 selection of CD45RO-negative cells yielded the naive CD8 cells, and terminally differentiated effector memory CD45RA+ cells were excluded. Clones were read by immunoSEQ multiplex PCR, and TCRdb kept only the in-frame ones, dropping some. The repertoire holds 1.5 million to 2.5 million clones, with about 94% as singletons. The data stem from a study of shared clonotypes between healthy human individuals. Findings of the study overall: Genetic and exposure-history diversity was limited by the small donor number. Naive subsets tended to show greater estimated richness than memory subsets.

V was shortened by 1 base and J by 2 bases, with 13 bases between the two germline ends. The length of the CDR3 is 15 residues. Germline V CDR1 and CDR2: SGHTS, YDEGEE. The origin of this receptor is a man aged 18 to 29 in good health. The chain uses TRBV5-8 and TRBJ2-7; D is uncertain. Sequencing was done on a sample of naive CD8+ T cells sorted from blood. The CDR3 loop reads CASSLLPGTTYEQYF. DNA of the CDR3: TGTGCCAGCAGCTTGCTCCCGGGCACCACCTACGAGCAGTACTTC.